This TCR beta chain comes out of a study of molecular identifiers for immune sequencing clone quantification. Study-level findings and limits: Sizes of clones that are highly expanded could be underestimated (if identical TCR molecules share a barcode). Over 99% of effector molecules, but under 1% in naive cells, were held by clones with more than 20 RNA copies.

Previously described methods and listed TCR primers were employed for the bulk TCR libraries. One entry per CDR3 protein, called by TCRdb with MiXCR from the PCR reads. Among some 580,000 distinct CDR3 sequences listed, over 25% were seen once. Sorted naive CD8 T cells were those defined as CD8+CD4-CCR7+CD45RA+. The CDR3 extends over 11 amino acids. Germline V gene lookup returns CDR1 MDHEN and CDR2 SYDVKM. V was shortened by 7 bases and J by 4 bases, with 7 bases between the two germline ends. This clonotype was observed at least ten times. Its antigen is currently unknown. The sequence was obtained from a human donor in good health. Some libraries in this study had Jurkat cell RNA spiked in. Sequenced: naive CD8+ T cells from blood, with Jurkat cell RNA spiked in. Subset of the sample: FACS-sorted CD8+CD4-CCR7+CD45RA+ naive T cells. The chain has TRBV28 and TRBJ2-5, with D hard to call. CDR3: CASKTGETQYF. CDR3 sequence (DNA): TGTGCCAGCAAAACCGGAGAGACCCAGTACTTC.